The rows below give T cell receptor beta chains drawn from one sample of a study of blood T cell repertoires in COVID-19. Profiled with immunoSEQ multiplex PCR; TCRdb holds only in-frame clones, not every one. The sample records about 210,000 clones, about 88% being singletons. Source material: PBMCs or T cells enriched from blood (not recorded which). Receptors were obtained from a woman aged 40 to 50 in a cohort exposed to, infected with or recovered from COVID-19 (not recorded which). Each CDR3 is given without its conserved first and last residue. A D gene is named only where the DNA matches it firmly. Not all rows give a size; the values are once, few, many and, for expanded clones, a class.

CDR3 length	V gene	clone size	D gene	CDR3 protein
13	TRBV27	NA	TRBD1	ASSYSPGGTGELF
13	TRBV13	NA	NA	ASSLGQISYNERF
11	TRBV9	NA	NA	ASSADLGVPQH
12	TRBV6-2/TRBV6-3	NA	NA	ASSYSNGYQPQH
14	TRBV4-2	NA	NA	ASSQDSRGGENIQY
13	TRBV25-1	NA	TRBD2	ASSAIAGVVNEQF
13	TRBV4-3	NA	NA	ASSMGTDPSYEQY
14	TRBV14	NA	NA	ASRPRGSSRDNEQF
14	TRBV27	NA	TRBD2	ASSPETSGSLETQY
12	TRBV27	NA	TRBD1	ASLDRVPGGELF
12	TRBV9	NA	NA	ASSVQILTDTQY
11	TRBV5-1	NA	NA	ASSFQGSGELF
11	TRBV30	NA	NA	AWSVAGPQAQH
11	TRBV6-5	NA	NA	ASSYSQGNGYT
14	TRBV5-1	NA	NA	ASSLVAGRFGNTIY
14	TRBV5-4	once	TRBD2	ASSETSGGFSDTQY
14	TRBV14	NA	TRBD2	ASSQDPGLAGNEQF
13	TRBV6-1	NA	TRBD1	ASSDPTGGRETQY
12	TRBV3-1/TRBV3-2	NA	NA	ASSQDLENEKLF
15	TRBV3-1/TRBV3-2	NA	TRBD1	ASSPPWTGIGCEKLF